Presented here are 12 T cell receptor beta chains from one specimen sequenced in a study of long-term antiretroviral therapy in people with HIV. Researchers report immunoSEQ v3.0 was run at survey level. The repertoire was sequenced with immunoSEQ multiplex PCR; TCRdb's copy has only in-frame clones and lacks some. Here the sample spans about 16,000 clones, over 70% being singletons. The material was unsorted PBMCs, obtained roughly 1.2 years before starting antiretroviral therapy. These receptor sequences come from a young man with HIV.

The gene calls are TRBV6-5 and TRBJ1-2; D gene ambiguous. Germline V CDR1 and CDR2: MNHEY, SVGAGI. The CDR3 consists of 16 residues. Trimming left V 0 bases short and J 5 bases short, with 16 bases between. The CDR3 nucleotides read TGTGCCAGCAGTTACTCGGACCTCGACCAAATTTATGGCTACACCTTC. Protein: CASSYSDLDQIYGYTF.

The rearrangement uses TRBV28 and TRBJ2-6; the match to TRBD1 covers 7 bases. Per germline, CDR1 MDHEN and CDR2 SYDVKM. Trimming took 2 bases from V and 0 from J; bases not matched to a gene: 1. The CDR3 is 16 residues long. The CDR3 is CASSLGDSSGANVLTF. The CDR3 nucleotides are TGTGCCAGCAGTTTAGGGGACAGCTCTGGGGCCAACGTCCTGACTTTC.

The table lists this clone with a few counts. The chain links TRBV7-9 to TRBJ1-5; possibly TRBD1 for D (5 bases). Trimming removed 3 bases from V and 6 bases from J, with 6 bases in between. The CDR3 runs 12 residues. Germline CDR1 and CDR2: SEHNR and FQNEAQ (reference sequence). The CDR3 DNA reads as TGTGCCAGCAGCTTTGGGGGTCAGCCCCAGCATTTT. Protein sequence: CASSFGGQPQHF.

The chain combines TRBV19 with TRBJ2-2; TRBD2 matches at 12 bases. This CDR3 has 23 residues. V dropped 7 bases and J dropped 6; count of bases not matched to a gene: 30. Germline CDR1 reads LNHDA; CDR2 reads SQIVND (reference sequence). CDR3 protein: CASTLNSNAGTSGPVRMAGELFF. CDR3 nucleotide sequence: TGTGCCAGTACCCTCAATTCAAACGCCGGGACTAGCGGGCCTGTGAGGATGGCCGGGGAGCTGTTTTTT.

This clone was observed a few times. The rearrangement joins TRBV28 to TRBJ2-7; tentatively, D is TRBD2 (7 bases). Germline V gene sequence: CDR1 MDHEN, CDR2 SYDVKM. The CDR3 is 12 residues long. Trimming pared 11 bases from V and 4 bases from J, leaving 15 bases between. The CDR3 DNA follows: TGTGCCTCCAGGGAGGGGGGTTACGAGCAGTACTTC. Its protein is CASREGGYEQYF. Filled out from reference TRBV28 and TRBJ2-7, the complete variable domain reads DVKVTQSSRYLVKRTGEKVFLECVQDMDHENMFWYRQDPGLGLRLIYFSYDVKMKEKGDIPEGYSVSREKKERFSLILESASTNQTSMYLCASREGGYEQYFGPGTRLTVT.

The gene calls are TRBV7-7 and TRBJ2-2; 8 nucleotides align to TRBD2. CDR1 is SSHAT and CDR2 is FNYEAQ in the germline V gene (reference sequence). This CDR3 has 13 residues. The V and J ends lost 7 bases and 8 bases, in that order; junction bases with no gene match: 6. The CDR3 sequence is CASMEAGGGELFF. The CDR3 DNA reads TGTGCCAGCATGGAGGCGGGGGGAGGGGAGCTGTTTTTT.

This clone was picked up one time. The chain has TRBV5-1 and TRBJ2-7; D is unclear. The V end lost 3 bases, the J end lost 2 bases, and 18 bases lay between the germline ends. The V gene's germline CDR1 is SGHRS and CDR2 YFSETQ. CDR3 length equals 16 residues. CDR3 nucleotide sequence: TGCGCCAGCAGCTCGACGGTCTCACTCAGCCCCTACGAGCAGTACTTC. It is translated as CASSSTVSLSPYEQYF.

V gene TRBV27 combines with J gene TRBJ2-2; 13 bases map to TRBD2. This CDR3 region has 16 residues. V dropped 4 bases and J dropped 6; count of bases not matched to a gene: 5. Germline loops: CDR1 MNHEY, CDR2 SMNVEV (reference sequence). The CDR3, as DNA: TGTGCCAGCAGTTGGTTGGGACTAGCGGGACCCGGGGAGCTGTTTTTT. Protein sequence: CASSWLGLAGPGELFF.

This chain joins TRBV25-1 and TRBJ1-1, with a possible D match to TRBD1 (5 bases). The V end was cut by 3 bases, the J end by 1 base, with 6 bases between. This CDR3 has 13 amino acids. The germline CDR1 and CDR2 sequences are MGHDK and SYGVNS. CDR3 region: CASSEGPNTEAFF. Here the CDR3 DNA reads TGTGCCAGCAGTGAGGGACCGAACACTGAAGCTTTCTTT.

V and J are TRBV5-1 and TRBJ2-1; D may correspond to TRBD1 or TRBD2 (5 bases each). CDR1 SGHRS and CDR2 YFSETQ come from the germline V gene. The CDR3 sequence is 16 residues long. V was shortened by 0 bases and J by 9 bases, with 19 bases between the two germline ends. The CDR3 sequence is CASSLAGGTAFFEQFF. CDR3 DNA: TGCGCCAGCAGCTTGGCCGGTGGGACGGCCTTTTTTGAGCAGTTCTTC.

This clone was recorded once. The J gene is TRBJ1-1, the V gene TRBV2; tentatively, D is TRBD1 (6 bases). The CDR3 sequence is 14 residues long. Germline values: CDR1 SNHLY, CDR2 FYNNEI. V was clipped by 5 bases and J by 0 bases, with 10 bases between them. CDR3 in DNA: TGTGCCAGCAGTCATGGACAGTTGAACACTGAAGCTTTCTTT. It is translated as CASSHGQLNTEAFF.

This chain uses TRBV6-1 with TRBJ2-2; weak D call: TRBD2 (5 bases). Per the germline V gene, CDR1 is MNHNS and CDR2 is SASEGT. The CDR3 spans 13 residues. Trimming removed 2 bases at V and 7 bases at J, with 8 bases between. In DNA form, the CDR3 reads TGTGCCAGCAGTGAATCGGCGGGCGGGGAGCTGTTTTTT. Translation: CASSESAGGELFF.